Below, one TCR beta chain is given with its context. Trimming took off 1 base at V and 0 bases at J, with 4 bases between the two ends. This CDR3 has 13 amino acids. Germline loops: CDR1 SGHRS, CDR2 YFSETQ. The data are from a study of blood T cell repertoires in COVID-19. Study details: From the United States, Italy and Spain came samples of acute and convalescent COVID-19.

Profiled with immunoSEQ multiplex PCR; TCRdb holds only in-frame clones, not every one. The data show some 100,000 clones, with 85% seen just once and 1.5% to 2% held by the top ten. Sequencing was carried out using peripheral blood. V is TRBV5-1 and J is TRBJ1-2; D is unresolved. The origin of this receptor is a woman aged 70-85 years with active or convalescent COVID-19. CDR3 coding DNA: TGCGCCAGCAGCTTGTCCGCTAACTATGGCTACACCTTC. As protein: CASSLSANYGYTF. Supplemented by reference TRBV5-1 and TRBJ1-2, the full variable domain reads KAGVTQTPRYLIKTRGQQVTLSCSPISGHRSVSWYQQTPGQGLQFLFEYFSETQRNKGNFPGRFSGRQFSNSRSEMNVSTLELGDSALYLCASSLSANYGYTFGSGTRLTVV.